This T cell receptor beta chain comes out of a study of cytomegalovirus exposure and HLA in healthy donors (TCRdb year 2017). In the study overall: An earlier analysis of some 600 of the donors reported under 300 Gb of sequence data and roughly 120 million unique TCR beta sequences obtained from approximately 180 million T cells. An early release covering roughly 600 HLA-typed donors comprised approximately 300 gigabases of sequencing data and some 79 million unique TCR sequences. Of the roughly 400 genotyped donors, around 81% fell in the genetic ancestry cluster associated with self-reported Caucasian donors. The aim of the study was to test whether cataloging public T cell receptors could identify signatures of past pathogen exposure. The T cell repertoires of some 700 subjects were profiled by immunosequencing and related to cytomegalovirus serostatus. In addition to the first cohort of 666 subjects, a separate validation cohort of over 90 different subjects was used. To predict cytomegalovirus infection status, the study brought together high-throughput TCR immunosequencing, statistical association of individual TCRs with disease status, and machine learning. A later analysis re-analyzed previously published TCR beta repertoires from roughly 630 donors and added high-resolution HLA genotyping to study TCR occurrence patterns. Rather than using new phenotypic data, the later analysis identified candidate immune exposures from TCR beta sequences and from how often those sequences occurred across donors. In an earlier analysis of 587 of the donors, high-throughput TCR beta sequencing was used to judge whether each TCR beta V gene segment behaved as functional or pseudogenic. Alongside the repertoire data, information on donor age, sex, ethnicity and CMV serostatus was compiled. Genome-wide SNP genotypes for about 60% of the roughly 700 donors were used in a later genetic analysis, which treated that subset as a discovery cohort. Every discovery cohort repertoire had been produced on one sequencing platform. Class I and class II HLA loci were covered by the typing at four-digit resolution. Typing coverage varied by locus: roughly 620-640 donors for A, B, C, DRB1 and DQB1; approximately 520 for DQA1; more than 600 for DPA1; 450 to 480 for DPB1. A handful of DR-DQ haplotypes were treated as single units for association and clustering because of strong linkage in the cohort. Across 398 genotyped donors of the cohort, an average of about 250,000 unique TCR beta nucleotide sequences per donor were sequenced, and approximately 19% of those sequences were non-productive. Overall results and qualifications from the work: In a later analysis, TCR association rates were found to vary across HLA loci, with the most associated TCRs seen for DRB1 alleles and the fewest for HLA-C alleles. In both the original and validation cohorts, the classifier was reported to diagnose cytomegalovirus status with high specificity and sensitivity. A further reported finding was that TCR beta sequences accurately predicted the HLA-A and HLA-B alleles for most subjects in the first cohort. V-gene and J-gene trimming of TCR beta chains was associated with a missense DCLRE1C variant in a later genetic analysis, and the association was replicated in an independent cohort. In a later analysis, several top co-occurrence clusters were reported to appear linked to parvovirus B19, influenza, CMV and Epstein-Barr virus. An earlier analysis of 587 of the donors showed that most TCR beta V segments appeared in productive rearrangements either about 87% or about 30% of the time, which broadly matched IMGT annotations. At a false discovery rate of 0.05, a later analysis linked under 20,000 TCR beta sequences to specific HLA alleles. CMV serostatus was the only immune exposure information available for the cohort. Some 16 rarely observed V segments, including chromosome 9 orphons, were excluded from the earlier analysis of approximately 500 of the donors because counts were too low. Sequencing depth was assumed to be roughly uniform across donors in the presence/absence analyses, though that assumption may not hold. Compared with equally common non-associated chains, HLA-associated TCR beta chains in a later analysis were more clonally expanded and had lower generation probabilities. A cluster of highly shared sequence variants was judged likely to be a technical artifact of the sequencing pipeline. Strong co-occurrence of HLA alleles, especially DR and DQ, made assigning TCR associations to individual alleles difficult. In vitro tests confirmed that a few of the cytomegalovirus-associated TCR beta chains recognize cytomegalovirus antigens. Because the 87-base-pair reads could not distinguish some IMGT-functional V segments, including TRBV6-2 and TRBV6-3, those segments were excluded. The authors suggested that the approach could potentially be extended to other disease states and immunological phenotypes. Across donors, most TCR sequences were observed very rarely, whereas some public TCRs were present in many individuals. Linkage disequilibrium might explain the correlated functional status among segregating V segments, but an unknown experimental factor could not be ruled out. Compared with the 666-donor mean, donors in an Asian-associated ancestry cluster had fewer N-insertions in productive TCRs, according to a later genetic analysis. A total of 150 to 200 TCR beta chains were listed by the study as associated with cytomegalovirus. Because some donors lacked HLA typing at each locus, the association tests relied only on the typed subset. Only TCR beta chains were sequenced in this cohort, and the absence of alpha or paired-chain data limited detectable features. Most CMV-associated TCR beta chains appeared to be HLA-restricted in a later analysis, and the HLA associations seemed to be driven largely by CMV exposure.

Counted from cysteine to phenylalanine, this CDR3 has 12 amino acids. Only CDR3 DNA is held: 36 bases, read in frame from base 1. The germline V gene encodes CDR1 WNHNN and CDR2 SYGVQD (reference sequence). Details on this clone: It has no known antigen specificity. No quality values exist for individual bases; no much larger clone is one base distant.

In total, approximately 610 healthy bone marrow donors made up the cohort. All cohort members were sampled while nominally healthy, although unrecorded immune exposures were likely present. The donor was CMV seropositive and belonged to the group of around 300 seropositive cohort members. A peripheral blood sample was collected from each donor, and TCR beta sequencing was performed on peripheral blood mononuclear cells. Genomic DNA was extracted from the blood cell samples with the Qiagen DNeasy Blood Extraction Kit. The receptor library was made with the immunoSEQ multiplex PCR assay. For the multiplex PCR, a mixture combining 60 forward primers for TCR Vbeta segments and 13 reverse primers for TCR Jbeta segments was used. Amplification of the CDR3 region of rearranged TCR beta genes was performed with a multiplex PCR assay on genomic DNA. The amplified TCR beta libraries were sequenced on the Illumina HiSeq System as 87-base-pair reads. As for how the authors treated the data: A later analysis counted about 80 million unique TCR beta chains across the 666 repertoires, and approximately 11 million of these chains were shared by at least two donors. Raw reads were error-corrected and collapsed into unique sequences by a nearest-neighbor algorithm in which closely related sequences were merged to remove PCR and sequencing errors. Alignment of CDR3 sequences to IMGT reference sequences was used to assign V, D and J gene segments. For a sequence to be retained, a match of at least six nucleotides to both a V gene segment and a J gene segment was required. Rearrangements were classified as productive when the CDR3 lacked stop codons and remained in frame with V and J, and all other rearrangements were classified as non-productive. CDR3 was defined according to IMGT convention as the region running from the second conserved V-encoded cysteine to the conserved J-encoded phenylalanine. The earlier analysis of approximately 500 of the donors excluded sequences that lacked an unambiguous match to a single V gene segment. In an earlier analysis of 587 of the donors, V segments were called functional above 56.7% productive rearrangements and were called segregating when the between-donor standard deviation exceeded 5%. A statistical classification framework was developed to diagnose cytomegalovirus status using the catalog of TCR beta chain sequences. In a later analysis, V and J genes were assigned by comparing TCR nucleotide sequences against IMGT/GENE-DB human TR gene sequences. A later analysis assigned CDR3 sequences and most-parsimonious VDJ recombination scenarios with the TCRdist pipeline. In a later analysis, each TCR beta chain was defined by its CDR3 amino acid sequence together with its V-gene family, and reads lacking a unique V-gene family were excluded. A later analysis removed 500 to 600 highly shared, low-generation-probability nucleotide sequences to deal with suspected cross-contamination and a sequencing artifact. In a later analysis, a clonal expansion index was calculated for each public chain from normalized within-repertoire ranks of inferred template counts. In a later analysis, generation probabilities were computed with a VDJ recombination model fitted to out-of-frame rearrangements, and the resulting probabilities were checked against IGoR. Hypergeometric tests were used in a later analysis to score TCR-TCR, TCR-HLA and TCR-CMV co-occurrence, with a repertoire-size bias correction applied to the TCR pairs. To estimate false discovery rates, a later analysis permuted the HLA or CMV assignments 20 times. In a later analysis, co-occurring TCRs were grouped using DBSCAN, with TCRdist sequence similarity added in when clustering inside HLA-allele-positive subsets. Co-occurrence clustering excluded repertoires with fewer than 30,000 or more than 120,000 public chains, plus five with anomalous nucleotide sharing. In its TCRdb copy, this immuneACCESS table keeps in-frame sequences only and misses some clones. Where compared with another copy, unresolved V genes explain less than half of these, and the others have no known cause. V and J calls and clone size follow that table, whereas D and trimming were derived from the DNA. For this sample there are 60,000 to 70,000 clones; more than 60% appear just once. Of the sample, under 30% falls within the top ten clones.

The origin of this receptor is a woman aged 40 to 50 in good health and CMV-seropositive. This chain is built from TRBV10-1 and TRBJ2-5; tentative D gene TRBD2, with 7 bases matching. The DNA end lines up better with TRBJ2-7; the J call may be wrong. The sample consisted of PBMCs. This receptor has the CDR3 CASSRGGNEQYF. The DNA sequence is as follows: TGCGCCAGCAGTCGCGGGGGCAACGAGCAGTACTTC.